This entry describes one TCR beta chain. The antigen is undetermined. There are 15 residues in the CDR3. V was trimmed by 0 bases and J by 1 base, leaving 9 bases between them. Germline V gives CDR1 KGHSY, CDR2 FQNENV. Specified treatment: 15 to 20 received Ad26.COV2.S at low or high dose, single or two shots; roughly 5 received placebo; per-sample allocation not given. Specimens were obtained on day 63 following the first vaccine or placebo injection. Recruitment in Boston yielded a donor of adult age, 18-55 years. The data stem from a study of Ad26.COV2.S vaccination and SARS-CoV-2 variants. About the research overall: Donor was assigned to the Ad26.COV2.S arm of trial COV1001. Intramuscular Ad26.COV2.S doses were given once or twice, 56 days apart. Study-wide findings and caveats: Analytic work on TCR breadth and depth might have understated the full extent of total T cell responses.

The repertoire was sequenced with immunoSEQ multiplex PCR; TCRdb's copy has only in-frame clones and lacks some. The sample lists approximately 410,000 clones, 92% occurring once. The rearrangement links TRBV16 to TRBJ1-2; D not certain. The sequenced sample was peripheral blood, obtained in a trial of Ad26.COV2.S vaccine versus placebo. The receptor comes from a person between 18 and 65 years old who received the Ad26.COV2.S COVID-19 vaccine or a placebo. The CDR3 reads CASSQSFGHNYGYTF. CDR3 DNA: TGTGCCAGCAGCCAATCTTTTGGCCATAACTATGGCTACACCTTC.